This T cell receptor beta chain comes out of a study of T cell changes during pregnancy in multiple sclerosis. Germline-derived CDR1 and CDR2 are MNHEY and SMNVEV (reference sequence). The V end was cut by 5 bases, the J end by 4 bases, with 20 bases between. The CDR3 runs to 16 residues. Sequenced by immunoSEQ multiplex PCR; TCRdb stores in-frame clones only, minus some. The data show 25,000 to 35,000 clones, roughly nine tenths seen once. This receptor was obtained from a female donor with multiple sclerosis, enrolled in a pregnancy study. The genes are TRBV27 and TRBJ1-2; a possible D gene is TRBD1 (5 bases). Sample: CD8+ T cells from peripheral blood mononuclear cells, taken in the second trimester of pregnancy. The DNA for the CDR3 is TGTGCCAGCAGTGAGGCAGAGATCTCAGGGATCTATGGCTACACCTTC. As protein: CASSEAEISGIYGYTF.